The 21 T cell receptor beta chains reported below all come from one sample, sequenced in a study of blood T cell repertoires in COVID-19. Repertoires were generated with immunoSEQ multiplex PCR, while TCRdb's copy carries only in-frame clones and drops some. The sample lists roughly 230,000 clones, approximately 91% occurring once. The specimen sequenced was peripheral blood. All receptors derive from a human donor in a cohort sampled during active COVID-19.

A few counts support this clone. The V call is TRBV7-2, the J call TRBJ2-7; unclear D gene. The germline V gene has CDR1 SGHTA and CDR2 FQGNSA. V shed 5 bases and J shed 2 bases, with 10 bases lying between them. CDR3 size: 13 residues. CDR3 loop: CASSLPLTYEQYF. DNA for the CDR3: TGTGCCAGCAGCCTCCCTCTAACCTACGAGCAGTACTTC.

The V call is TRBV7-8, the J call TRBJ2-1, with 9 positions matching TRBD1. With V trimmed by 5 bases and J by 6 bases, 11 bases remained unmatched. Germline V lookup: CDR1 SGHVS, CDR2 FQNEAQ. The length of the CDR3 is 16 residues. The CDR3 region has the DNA TGTGCCAGCAGCCAACTCACCGGGACAGGGCGCAATGAGCAGTTCTTC. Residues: CASSQLTGTGRNEQFF.

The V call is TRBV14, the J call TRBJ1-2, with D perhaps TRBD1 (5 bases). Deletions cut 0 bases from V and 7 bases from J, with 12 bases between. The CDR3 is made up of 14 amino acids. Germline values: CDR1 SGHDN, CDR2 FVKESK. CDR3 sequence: CASSQDQAGGGYTF. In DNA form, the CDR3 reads TGTGCCAGCAGCCAAGATCAAGCGGGGGGTGGCTACACCTTC.

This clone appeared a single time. DNA of the CDR3: TGTGCCAGCAGCTTGGAGGGTACGAGCAATCAGCCCCAGCATTTT. It codes for CASSLEGTSNQPQHF. The V and J genes are TRBV7-9 and TRBJ1-5; D unclear. The CDR3 consists of 15 residues. Per germline, CDR1 SEHNR and CDR2 FQNEAQ (reference sequence). Trimming took off 3 bases at V and 1 base at J, with 10 bases between the two ends.

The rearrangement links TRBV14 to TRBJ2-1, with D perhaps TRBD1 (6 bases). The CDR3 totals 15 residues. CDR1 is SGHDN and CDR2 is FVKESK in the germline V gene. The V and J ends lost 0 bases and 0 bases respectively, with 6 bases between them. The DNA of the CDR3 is TGTGCCAGCAGCCAAGAAGGGGGCTCCTACAATGAGCAGTTCTTC. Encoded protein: CASSQEGGSYNEQFF.

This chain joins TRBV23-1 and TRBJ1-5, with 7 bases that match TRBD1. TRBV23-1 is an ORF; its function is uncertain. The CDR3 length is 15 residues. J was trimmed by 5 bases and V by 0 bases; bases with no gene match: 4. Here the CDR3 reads CASSQSTQGYQPQHF. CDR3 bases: TGCGCCAGCAGTCAATCGACACAGGGGTATCAGCCCCAGCATTTT.

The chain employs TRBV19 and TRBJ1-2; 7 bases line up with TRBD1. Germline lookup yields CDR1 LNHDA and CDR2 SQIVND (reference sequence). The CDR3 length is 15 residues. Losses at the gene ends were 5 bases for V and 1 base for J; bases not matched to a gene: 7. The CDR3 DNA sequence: TGTGCCAGTAGTGCGGGGGGACAGCGTAACTATGGCTACACCTTC. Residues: CASSAGGQRNYGYTF.

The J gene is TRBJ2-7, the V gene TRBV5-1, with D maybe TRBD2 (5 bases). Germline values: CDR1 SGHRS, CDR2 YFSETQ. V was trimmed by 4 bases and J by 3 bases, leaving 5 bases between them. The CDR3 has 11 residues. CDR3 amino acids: CASSRGYEQYF. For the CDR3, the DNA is TGCGCCAGCAGCCGGGGCTACGAGCAGTACTTC.

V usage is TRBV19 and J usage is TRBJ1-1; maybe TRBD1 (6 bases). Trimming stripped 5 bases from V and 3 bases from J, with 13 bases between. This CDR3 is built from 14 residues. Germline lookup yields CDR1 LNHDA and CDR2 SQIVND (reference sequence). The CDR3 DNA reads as TGTGCCAGTAGTTTGGGGGGGCGCGACACTGAAGCTTTCTTT. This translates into CASSLGGRDTEAFF.

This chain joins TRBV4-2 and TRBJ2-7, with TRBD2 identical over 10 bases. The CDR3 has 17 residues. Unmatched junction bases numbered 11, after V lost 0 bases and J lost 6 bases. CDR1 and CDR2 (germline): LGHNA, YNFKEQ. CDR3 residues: CASSQDGGVGLAFEQYF. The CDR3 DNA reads TGTGCCAGCAGCCAAGATGGGGGGGTGGGACTAGCGTTCGAGCAGTACTTC.

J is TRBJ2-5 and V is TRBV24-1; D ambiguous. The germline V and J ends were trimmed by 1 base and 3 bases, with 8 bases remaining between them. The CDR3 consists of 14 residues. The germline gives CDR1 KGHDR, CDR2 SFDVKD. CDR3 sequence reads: CATSDFTRKETQYF. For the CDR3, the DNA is TGTGCCACCAGTGATTTTACCAGGAAAGAGACCCAGTACTTC.

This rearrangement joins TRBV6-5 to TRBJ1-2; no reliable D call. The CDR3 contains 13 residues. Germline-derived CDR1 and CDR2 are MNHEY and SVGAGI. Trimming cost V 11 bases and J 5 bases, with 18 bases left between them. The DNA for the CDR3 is TGTGCCGCTACTAGGGATAGAAGATATGGCTACACCTTC. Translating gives CAATRDRRYGYTF.

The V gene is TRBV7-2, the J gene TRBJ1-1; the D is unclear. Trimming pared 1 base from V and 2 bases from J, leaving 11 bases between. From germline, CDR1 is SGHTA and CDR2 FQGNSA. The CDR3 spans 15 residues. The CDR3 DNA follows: TGTGCCAGCAGCTTAGGCTTACTCTTAAACACTGAAGCTTTCTTT. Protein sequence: CASSLGLLLNTEAFF. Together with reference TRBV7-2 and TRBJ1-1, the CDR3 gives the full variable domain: GAGVSQSPSNKVTEKGKDVELRCDPISGHTALYWYRQSLGQGLEFLIYFQGNSAPDKSGLPSDRFSAERTGGSVSTLTIQRTQQEDSAVYLCASSLGLLLNTEAFFGQGTRLTVV.

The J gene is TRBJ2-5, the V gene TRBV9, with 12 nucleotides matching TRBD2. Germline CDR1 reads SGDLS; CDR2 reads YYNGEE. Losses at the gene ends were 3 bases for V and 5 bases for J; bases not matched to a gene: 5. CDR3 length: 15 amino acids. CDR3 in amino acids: CASSEGLAGFETQYF. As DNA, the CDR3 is TGTGCCAGCAGCGAGGGACTAGCGGGCTTTGAGACCCAGTACTTC.

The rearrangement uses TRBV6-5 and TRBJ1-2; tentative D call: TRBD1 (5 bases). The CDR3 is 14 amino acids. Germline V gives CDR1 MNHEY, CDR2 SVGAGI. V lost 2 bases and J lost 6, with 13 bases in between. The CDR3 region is CASSYTVTANGYTF. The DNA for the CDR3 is TGTGCCAGCAGTTACACTGTGACAGCCAATGGCTACACCTTC.

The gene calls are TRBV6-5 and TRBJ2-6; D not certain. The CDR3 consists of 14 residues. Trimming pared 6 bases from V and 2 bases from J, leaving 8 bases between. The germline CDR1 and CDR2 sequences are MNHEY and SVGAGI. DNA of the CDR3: TGTGCCAGCAGAATGCTAGCTGGGGCCAACGTCCTGACTTTC. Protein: CASRMLAGANVLTF.

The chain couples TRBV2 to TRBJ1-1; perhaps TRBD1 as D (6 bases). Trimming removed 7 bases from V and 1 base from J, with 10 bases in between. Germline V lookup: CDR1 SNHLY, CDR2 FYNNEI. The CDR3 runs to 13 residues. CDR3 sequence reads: CASNVDRNTEAFF. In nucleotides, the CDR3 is TGTGCCAGCAACGTGGACAGGAACACTGAAGCTTTCTTT.

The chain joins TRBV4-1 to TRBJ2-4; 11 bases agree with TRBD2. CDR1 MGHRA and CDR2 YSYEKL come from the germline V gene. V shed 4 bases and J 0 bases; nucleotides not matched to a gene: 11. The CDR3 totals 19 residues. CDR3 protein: CASSPEGGLADLAKNIQYF. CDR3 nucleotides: TGCGCCAGCAGCCCCGAGGGGGGACTAGCGGACTTAGCCAAAAACATTCAGTACTTC.

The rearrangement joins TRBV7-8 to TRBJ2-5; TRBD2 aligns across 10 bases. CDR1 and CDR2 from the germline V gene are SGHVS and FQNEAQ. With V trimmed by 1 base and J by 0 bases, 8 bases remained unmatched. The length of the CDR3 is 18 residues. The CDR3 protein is CASSLGLAGDRYQETQYF. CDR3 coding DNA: TGTGCCAGCAGCTTAGGTCTAGCGGGAGACAGGTACCAAGAGACCCAGTACTTC.

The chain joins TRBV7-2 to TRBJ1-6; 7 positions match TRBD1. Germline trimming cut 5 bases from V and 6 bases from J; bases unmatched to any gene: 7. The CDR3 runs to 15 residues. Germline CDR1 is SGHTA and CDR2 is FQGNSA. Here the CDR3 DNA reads TGTGCCAGCAGCCGTAAGGGGGCTGGTAATTCACCCCTCCACTTT. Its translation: CASSRKGAGNSPLHF.

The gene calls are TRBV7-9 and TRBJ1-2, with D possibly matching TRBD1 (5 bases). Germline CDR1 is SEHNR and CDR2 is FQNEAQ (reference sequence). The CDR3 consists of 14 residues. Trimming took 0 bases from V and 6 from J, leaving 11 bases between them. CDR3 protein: CASSLASRADGYTF. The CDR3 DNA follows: TGTGCCAGCAGCTTAGCCTCCAGGGCGGATGGCTACACCTTC.